This T cell receptor (beta chain) is drawn from a study of chemoradiotherapy in HPV16-positive cancers. Using immunoSEQ multiplex PCR, the repertoire was profiled, and TCRdb retains in-frame clones only, with some absent. The sample holds about 68,000 clones, about nine tenths seen once. Remarks on this clone: Its antigen remains unknown.

V lost 5 bases, J lost 8 bases, and 8 bases stayed unmatched. The CDR3 covers 13 residues. Germline CDR1 and CDR2: SGHTA and FQGNSA. Points from the study as a whole: During treatment, candidate HPV-specific clones and E7-related motifs expanded in tumor. HPV-specific T cells were functionally defined from only two HPV16-positive patients. In HPV16-positive patients, HPV-responsive T-cell expansion tracked better recurrence-free survival.

This receptor was taken from a human donor with HPV-associated anogenital cancer. The chain carries TRBV7-2 and TRBJ1-2; 7 bases map to TRBD1. The sequencing here drew on blood, taken from a patient who underwent chemoradiotherapy. The CDR3 nucleotides read TGTGCCAGCAGCCCGAGTCAGGACAGGGGCTACACCTTC. Translating it yields CASSPSQDRGYTF. Full variable domain (outside the CDR3, taken from reference TRBV7-2 and TRBJ1-2): GAGVSQSPSNKVTEKGKDVELRCDPISGHTALYWYRQSLGQGLEFLIYFQGNSAPDKSGLPSDRFSAERTGGSVSTLTIQRTQQEDSAVYLCASSPSQDRGYTFGSGTRLTVV.